The entry that follows covers one T cell receptor beta chain sequence. Its matching antigen is unknown. The data stem from a study of long-term antiretroviral therapy in people with HIV. About the research overall: There is a gap of about a decade between the earliest samples and the later 2015 immediate-ART recommendation.

Whole-study findings and limits: Clones showing expansion before ART dominated the repertoire at all time points.

A v3.0 immunoSEQ assay was performed at survey level. Generated by immunoSEQ multiplex PCR, the TCRdb table keeps only in-frame clones and is missing some. The table shows about 20,000 clones, with around nine tenths occurring only once. This clonotype originated in a woman in her thirties with HIV. Material: unsorted PBMCs, obtained approximately 4.2 years before starting antiretroviral therapy.

CDR3 protein: CASKRGATNEKLFF. Here the CDR3 DNA reads TGTGCCAGCAAAAGAGGGGCAACTAATGAAAAACTGTTTTTT. The V call is TRBV6-5, the J call TRBJ1-4, with a possible D match to TRBD1 (5 bases). Per the germline V gene, CDR1 is MNHEY and CDR2 is SVGAGI. V lost 7 bases and J lost 0, with 9 bases in between. The CDR3 runs to 14 residues.